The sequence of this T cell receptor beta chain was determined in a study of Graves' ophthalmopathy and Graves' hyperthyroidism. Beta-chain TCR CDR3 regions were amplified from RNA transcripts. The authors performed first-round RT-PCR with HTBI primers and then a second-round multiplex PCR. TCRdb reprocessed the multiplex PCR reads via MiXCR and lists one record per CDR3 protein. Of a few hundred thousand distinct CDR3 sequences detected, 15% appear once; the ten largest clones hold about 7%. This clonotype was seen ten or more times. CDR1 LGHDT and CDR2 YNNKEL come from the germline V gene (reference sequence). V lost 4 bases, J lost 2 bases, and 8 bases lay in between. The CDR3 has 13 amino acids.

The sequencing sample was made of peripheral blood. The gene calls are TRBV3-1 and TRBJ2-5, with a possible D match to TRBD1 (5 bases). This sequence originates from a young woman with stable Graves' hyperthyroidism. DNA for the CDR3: TGTGCCAGCAGCCGGCAGGGACAAGAGACCCAGTACTTC. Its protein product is CASSRQGQETQYF.